These 22 T cell receptor beta chains were all obtained from the same sample, sequenced in a study of radiation and T cells in renal cell carcinoma. The treatment here: 15 Gy SBRT to primary tumor, nephrectomy 4 weeks later. TCRdb's table, derived via immunoSEQ multiplex PCR, lists solely in-frame clones and lacks some. The sample shows around 16,000 clones, around 50% of them seen only once. Sequenced material: tumor tissue, taken from a patient whose treatment included radiotherapy and nephrectomy. These TCRs come from a woman between 55 and 75 years old with renal cell carcinoma.

This clone was seen repeatedly, ten times or more. The V and J genes are TRBV6-1 and TRBJ1-2; D not resolved. Germline CDR1 reads MNHNS; CDR2 reads SASEGT. The CDR3 loop spans 11 amino acids. Trimming removed 6 bases at V and 4 bases at J, with 6 bases between. In DNA form, the CDR3 reads TGTGCCAGCAGCGCCCGCTATGGCTACACCTTC. Protein sequence: CASSARYGYTF.

The genes are TRBV27 and TRBJ1-5; perhaps TRBD1 as D (6 bases). This CDR3 region has 17 residues. The V and J ends lost 10 bases and 2 bases respectively, with 24 bases between them. The germline V gene encodes CDR1 MNHEY and CDR2 SMNVEV (reference sequence). CDR3 DNA sequence: TGTGCCACCCTCAAGGGGGGCACCCGCGGTGGCAATCAGCCCCAGCATTTT. It encodes CATLKGGTRGGNQPQHF.

This clone appeared once. This chain joins TRBV21-1 and TRBJ1-6. TRBV21-1 is a pseudogene. The length of the CDR3 is 16 residues. CDR3 bases: TGTGCCAGCAGCGTACACCGGGACGGTGGAAATTCACCCCTCCACTTT. It codes for CASSVHRDGGNSPLHF.

This clone was detected ten times or more. The chain links TRBV27 to TRBJ2-7; 7 bases are shared with TRBD1. With 1 base clipped from V and 3 bases from J, the junction kept 6 bases outside the gene matches. CDR1 is MNHEY, CDR2 SMNVEV, per germline (reference sequence). The CDR3 has 15 amino acids. The CDR3 bases are TGTGCCAGCAGTTTATTTCCGGGACAGAACTACGAGCAGTACTTC. This codes for CASSLFPGQNYEQYF.

This chain links TRBV9 with TRBJ2-7; D not resolved. CDR1 and CDR2 (germline): SGDLS, YYNGEE. There are 13 residues in the CDR3. V gave up 0 bases and J gave up 5 bases, with 9 bases separating them. This chain's CDR3 is CASSVAPGNEQYF. DNA for the CDR3: TGTGCCAGCAGCGTAGCTCCCGGTAACGAGCAGTACTTC. The complete variable domain, with remaining parts taken from reference TRBV9 and TRBJ2-7, reads DSGVTQTPKHLITATGQRVTLRCSPRSGDLSVYWYQQSLDQGLQFLIQYYNGEERAKGNILERFSAQQFPDLHSELNLSSLELGDSALYFCASSVAPGNEQYFGPGTRLTVT.

The chain combines TRBV2 with TRBJ2-7, with D possibly matching TRBD2 (5 bases). The CDR3 length is 12 residues. Trimming pared 1 base from V and 12 bases from J, leaving 13 bases between. Germline V gives CDR1 SNHLY, CDR2 FYNNEI. CDR3 in amino acids: CASSEGSAEGYF. DNA of the CDR3: TGTGCCAGCAGTGAAGGGTCGGCCGAGGGGTACTTC.

This clone showed up just once. V and J are TRBV27 and TRBJ2-2; D uncertain. Germline V gene lookup returns CDR1 MNHEY and CDR2 SMNVEV (reference sequence). The V gene lost 5 bases and the J gene lost 0 bases, with 13 bases spanning the gap. This CDR3 has 16 amino acids. As DNA, the CDR3 is TGTGCCAGCAGTAGACCCGCTTACGCGAACACCGGGGAGCTGTTTTTT. Protein: CASSRPAYANTGELFF.

About this clone itself: As the CDR3 is not closed by the conserved phenylalanine or tryptophan, this likely results from a read error. The DNA is left out, because the CDR3 cannot be placed on it with certainty; the CDR3 is given as TCRdb lists it. This chain connects TRBV5-8 to TRBJ1-2. The germline V gene has CDR1 SGHTS and CDR2 YDEGEE. The CDR3 spans 9 residues, counting both ends. CDR3 sequence: CASSFMSRI.

The J gene is TRBJ2-7, the V gene TRBV6-5; D not resolved. The CDR3 has 12 residues. The V gene lost 5 bases and the J gene lost 3 bases, with 8 bases spanning the gap. Germline V lookup: CDR1 MNHEY, CDR2 SVGAGI. CDR3: CASSEVGYEQYF. The CDR3 DNA reads as TGTGCCAGCAGTGAGGTCGGCTACGAGCAGTACTTC.

The chain has TRBV7-3 and TRBJ2-2; possibly TRBD2 for D (6 bases). This CDR3 spans 13 amino acids. Per the germline V gene, CDR1 is SGHTA and CDR2 is FQGTGA. Trimming cost V 5 bases and J 6 bases, with 10 bases left between them. In DNA form, the CDR3 reads TGTGCCAGCAGCCCGCCGGGGGCCGGGGAGCTGTTTTTT. Translated: CASSPPGAGELFF.

This clone has ten or more counts. The rearrangement uses TRBV6-5 and TRBJ2-1; a possible D gene is TRBD1 (6 bases). Germline V gene lookup returns CDR1 MNHEY and CDR2 SVGAGI. V lost 2 bases and J 2 bases, leaving 13 bases between the germline ends. This CDR3 region has 16 residues. CDR3 DNA: TGTGCCAGCAGTTACAGTCCCAGGGGACCCTACAATGAGCAGTTCTTC. It is translated as CASSYSPRGPYNEQFF.

This clone occurred a few times. The genes are TRBV29-1 and TRBJ1-3; 7 nucleotides match TRBD1. The CDR3 is 13 amino acids. V trimming: 5 bases; J trimming: 6 bases; junction bases outside the gene matches: 7. The V gene's germline CDR1 is SQVTM and CDR2 ANQGSEA. The CDR3 DNA sequence: TGCAGCGTTACAAAAGGGGGCGAAAACACCATATATTTT. This encodes CSVTKGGENTIYF.

The gene calls are TRBV19 and TRBJ2-7, with D maybe TRBD2 (5 bases). The V end was cut by 5 bases, the J end by 2 bases, with 13 bases between. Looked up from germline, CDR1 is LNHDA and CDR2 is SQIVND (reference sequence). The CDR3 runs 14 residues. The CDR3 region is CASSPSPGTYEQYF. As DNA, the CDR3 is TGTGCCAGTAGTCCATCCCCGGGGACCTACGAGCAGTACTTC.

The chain couples TRBV5-1 to TRBJ1-4; 12 bases fit TRBD1. V lost 3 bases and J lost 3; bases outside the gene matches: 6. CDR1 is SGHRS, CDR2 YFSETQ, per germline. This CDR3 spans 17 amino acids. CDR3 residues: CASSWTGTGGSNEKLFF. The DNA for the CDR3 is TGCGCCAGCAGCTGGACCGGGACAGGGGGCTCTAATGAAAAACTGTTTTTT.

CDR3 DNA sequence: TGCGCCAGCAGGATGGGGGGGGACGAAAAACTGTTTTTT. Its translation: CASRMGGDEKLFF. The chain employs TRBV5-1 and TRBJ1-4; perhaps TRBD1 as D (5 bases). Germline CDR1 SGHRS, CDR2 YFSETQ. V lost 5 bases and J lost 8, with 13 bases in between. The CDR3 covers 13 residues.

With respect to this clone: A much larger clone differs from this one at a single base, so this may be a read error. V and J are TRBV6-1 and TRBJ2-1; D unclear. The CDR3 has 10 residues. V lost 8 bases and J 5 bases, leaving 4 bases between the germline ends. CDR1 and CDR2 (germline): MNHNS, SASEGT. In DNA form, the CDR3 reads TGTGCCAGCTACAACAATGAGCAGTTCTTC. Protein product: CASYNNEQFF.

This clone was counted a few times. The chain combines TRBV19 with TRBJ2-7, with 12 bases lining up with TRBD2. With V trimmed by 6 bases and J by 3 bases, 6 bases remained unmatched. This CDR3 spans 15 amino acids. Germline CDR1 and CDR2: LNHDA and SQIVND (reference sequence). The CDR3 nucleotides read TGTGCCAGTAGCCACGGACTAGCGGGGAACTACGAGCAGTACTTC. Translating gives CASSHGLAGNYEQYF.

This clone was observed a few times. J is TRBJ1-1 and V is TRBV29-1; TRBD1 might be the D (5 bases). Germline values: CDR1 SQVTM, CDR2 ANQGSEA. With 3 bases removed from V and 6 bases from J, the gap between germline ends came to 11 bases. CDR3 length: 12 amino acids. CDR3 sequence: CSVDRVGAEAFF. For the CDR3, the DNA is TGCAGCGTTGACAGGGTGGGAGCTGAAGCTTTCTTT. Full variable domain (rest looked up from reference TRBV29-1 and TRBJ1-1): SAVISQKPSRDICQRGTSLTIQCQVDSQVTMMFWYRQQPGQSLTLIATANQGSEATYESGFVIDKFPISRPNLTFSTLTVSNMSPEDSSIYLCSVDRVGAEAFFGQGTRLTVV.

This clone was observed a few times. The chain joins TRBV19 to TRBJ2-7, with D possibly matching TRBD2 (6 bases). The CDR3 loop spans 14 amino acids. The germline gives CDR1 LNHDA, CDR2 SQIVND (reference sequence). Trimming shortened V by 6 bases and J by 5 bases, and 17 bases separated the two germline ends. Written as DNA, the CDR3 is TGTGCCAGTAGCTTCACCTCGGGGGATCACGAGCAGTACTTC. It codes for CASSFTSGDHEQYF.

As for this clone: It differs at one base from a far larger clone, so likely a read error. Other DNA sequences in the same sample also yield this CDR3. The chain combines TRBV5-6 with TRBJ1-2, with 11 bases fitting TRBD1. The germline V gene has CDR1 SGHDT and CDR2 YYEEEE. The CDR3 has 16 amino acids. The CDR3 coding sequence is TGCGCCAGCAGCCACGGACAGGGGGCGGAAAACTATGGCTACACCTTC. Amino acids: CASSHGQGAENYGYTF.

This clone was seen a few times. The J gene is TRBJ2-2, the V gene TRBV9; 9 bases are shared with TRBD2. The V gene's germline CDR1 is SGDLS and CDR2 YYNGEE. V lost 1 base to trimming and J lost 5 bases; unmatched junction nucleotides: 6. The CDR3 loop spans 16 amino acids. The CDR3 loop is CASSVQAGGKTGELFF. The CDR3 DNA reads as TGTGCCAGCAGCGTACAAGCGGGGGGCAAGACCGGGGAGCTGTTTTTT.

The chain employs TRBV10-3 and TRBJ2-6, with 7 bases fitting TRBD1. Germline CDR1 and CDR2: ENHRY and SYGVKD. Trimming at V came to 7 bases and at J to 0 bases, leaving 6 bases not matched to a gene. The CDR3 consists of 16 residues. In nucleotides, the CDR3 is TGTGCCATCATGAGGACAGGCCTCTCTGGGGCCAACGTCCTGACTTTC. Translation: CAIMRTGLSGANVLTF.